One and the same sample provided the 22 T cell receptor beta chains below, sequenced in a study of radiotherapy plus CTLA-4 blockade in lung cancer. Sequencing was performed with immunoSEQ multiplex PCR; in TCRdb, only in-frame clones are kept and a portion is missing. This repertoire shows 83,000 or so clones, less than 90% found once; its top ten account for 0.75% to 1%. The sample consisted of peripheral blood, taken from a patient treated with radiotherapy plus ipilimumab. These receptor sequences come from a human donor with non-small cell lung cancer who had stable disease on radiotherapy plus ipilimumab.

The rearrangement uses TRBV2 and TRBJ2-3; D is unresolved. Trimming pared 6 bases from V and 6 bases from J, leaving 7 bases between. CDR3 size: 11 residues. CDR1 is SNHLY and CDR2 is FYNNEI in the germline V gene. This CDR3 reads CASSSWDTQYF. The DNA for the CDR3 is TGTGCCAGCAGCTCATGGGATACGCAGTATTTT.

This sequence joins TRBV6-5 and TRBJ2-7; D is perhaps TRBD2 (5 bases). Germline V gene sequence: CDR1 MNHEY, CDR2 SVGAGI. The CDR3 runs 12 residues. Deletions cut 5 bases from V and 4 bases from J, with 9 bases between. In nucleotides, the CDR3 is TGTGCCAGCAGTACCTCGGGGTACGAGCAGTACTTC. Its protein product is CASSTSGYEQYF.

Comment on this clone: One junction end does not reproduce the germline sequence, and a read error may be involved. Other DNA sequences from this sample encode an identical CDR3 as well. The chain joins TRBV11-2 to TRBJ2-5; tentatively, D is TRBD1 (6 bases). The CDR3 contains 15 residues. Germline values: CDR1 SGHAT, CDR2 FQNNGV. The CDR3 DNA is TGTGCCAGCAGCCTAGACGGGACACCTCAAGAGACCCAGTACTTC. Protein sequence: CASSLDGTPQETQYF.

CDR3 bases: TGTGCCAGCAGTTACGGGGGATCCAATCAGCCCCAGCATTTT. This gives the protein CASSYGGSNQPQHF. The V gene is TRBV6-5, the J gene TRBJ1-5; D might be TRBD1 (5 bases). The germline gives CDR1 MNHEY, CDR2 SVGAGI. Trimming stripped 2 bases from V and 3 bases from J, with 8 bases between. The CDR3 consists of 14 residues.

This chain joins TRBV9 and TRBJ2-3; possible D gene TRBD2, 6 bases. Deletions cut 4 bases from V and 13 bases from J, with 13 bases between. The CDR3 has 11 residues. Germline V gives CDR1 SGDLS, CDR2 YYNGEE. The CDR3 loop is CASSQGGEEYF. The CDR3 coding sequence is TGTGCCAGCAGCCAAGGAGGGGAAGAGTATTTT. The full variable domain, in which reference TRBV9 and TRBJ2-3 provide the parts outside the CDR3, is DSGVTQTPKHLITATGQRVTLRCSPRSGDLSVYWYQQSLDQGLQFLIQYYNGEERAKGNILERFSAQQFPDLHSELNLSSLELGDSALYFCASSQGGEEYFGPGTRLTVL.

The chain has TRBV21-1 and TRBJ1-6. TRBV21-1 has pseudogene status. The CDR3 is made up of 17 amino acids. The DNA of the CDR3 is TGTGCCAGCAGCAAAAGGGAACAGCCGGTGCGGCATTCACCCCTCCACTTT. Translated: CASSKREQPVRHSPLHF.

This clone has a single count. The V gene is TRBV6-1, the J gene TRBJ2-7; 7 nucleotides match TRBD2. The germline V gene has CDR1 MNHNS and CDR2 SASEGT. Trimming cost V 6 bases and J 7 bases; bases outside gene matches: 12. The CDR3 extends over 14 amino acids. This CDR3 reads CASSPTPPAGEQYF. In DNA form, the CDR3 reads TGTGCCAGCAGCCCAACCCCGCCAGCGGGGGAGCAGTACTTC.

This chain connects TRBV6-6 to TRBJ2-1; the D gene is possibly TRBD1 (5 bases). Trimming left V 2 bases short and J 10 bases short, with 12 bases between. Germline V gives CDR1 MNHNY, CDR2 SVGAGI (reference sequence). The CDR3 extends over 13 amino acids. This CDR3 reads CASSYTRDGEQFF. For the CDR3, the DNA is TGTGCCAGCAGTTACACCAGGGATGGGGAGCAGTTCTTC.

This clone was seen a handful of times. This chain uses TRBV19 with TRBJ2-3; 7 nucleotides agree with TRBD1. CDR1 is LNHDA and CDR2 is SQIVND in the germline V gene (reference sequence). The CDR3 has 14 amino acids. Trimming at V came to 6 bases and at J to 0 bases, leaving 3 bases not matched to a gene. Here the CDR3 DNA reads TGTGCCAGTAGACCGGGACAGAGCACAGATACGCAGTATTTT. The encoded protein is CASRPGQSTDTQYF.

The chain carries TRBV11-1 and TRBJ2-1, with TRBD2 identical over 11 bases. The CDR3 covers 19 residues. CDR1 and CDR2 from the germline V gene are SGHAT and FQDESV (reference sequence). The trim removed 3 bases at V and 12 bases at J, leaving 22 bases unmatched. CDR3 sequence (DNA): TGTGCCAGCAGCTTTAGGGAGCGACTAGCGGGACCAGACCCGATTCGGCAGTTCTTC. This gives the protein CASSFRERLAGPDPIRQFF.

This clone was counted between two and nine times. CDR3 loop: CASSPGINTEAFF. For the CDR3, the DNA is TGTGCCAGCAGTCCCGGGATAAACACTGAAGCTTTCTTT. This chain connects TRBV28 to TRBJ1-1; D is unclear. CDR1 and CDR2 (germline): MDHEN, SYDVKM. Trimming stripped 5 bases from V and 2 bases from J, with 9 bases between. This CDR3 is built from 13 residues.

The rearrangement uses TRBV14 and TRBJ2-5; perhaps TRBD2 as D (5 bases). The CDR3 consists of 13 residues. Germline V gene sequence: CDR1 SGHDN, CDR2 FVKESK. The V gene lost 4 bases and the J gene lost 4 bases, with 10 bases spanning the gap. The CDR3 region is CASSLWTGETQYF. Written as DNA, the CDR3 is TGTGCCAGCAGCCTCTGGACTGGAGAGACCCAGTACTTC.

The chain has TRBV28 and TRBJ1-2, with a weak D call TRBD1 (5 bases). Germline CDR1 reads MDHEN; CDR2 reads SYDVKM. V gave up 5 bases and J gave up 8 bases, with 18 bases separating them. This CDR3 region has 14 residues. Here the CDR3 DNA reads TGTGCCAGCAGTCCCGGAGGGGAGATGAGAGGCTACACCTTC. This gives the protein CASSPGGEMRGYTF.

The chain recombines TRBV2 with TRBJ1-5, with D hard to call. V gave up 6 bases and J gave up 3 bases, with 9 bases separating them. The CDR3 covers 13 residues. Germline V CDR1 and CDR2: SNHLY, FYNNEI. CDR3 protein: CASRQRNNQPQHF. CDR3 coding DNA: TGTGCCAGCAGACAGAGAAACAATCAGCCCCAGCATTTT.

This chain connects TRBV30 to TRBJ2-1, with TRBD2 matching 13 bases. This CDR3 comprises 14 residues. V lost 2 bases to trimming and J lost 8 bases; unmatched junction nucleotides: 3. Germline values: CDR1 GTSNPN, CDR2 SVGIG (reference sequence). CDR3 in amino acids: CAWSPGTSGDEQFF. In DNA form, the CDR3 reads TGTGCCTGGAGTCCCGGGACTAGCGGGGATGAGCAGTTCTTC.

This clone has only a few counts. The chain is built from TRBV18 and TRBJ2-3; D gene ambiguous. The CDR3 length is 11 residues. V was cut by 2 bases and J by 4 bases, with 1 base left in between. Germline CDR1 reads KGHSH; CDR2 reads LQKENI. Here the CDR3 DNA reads TGTGCCAGCTCACCAGCAGATACGCAGTATTTT. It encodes CASSPADTQYF.

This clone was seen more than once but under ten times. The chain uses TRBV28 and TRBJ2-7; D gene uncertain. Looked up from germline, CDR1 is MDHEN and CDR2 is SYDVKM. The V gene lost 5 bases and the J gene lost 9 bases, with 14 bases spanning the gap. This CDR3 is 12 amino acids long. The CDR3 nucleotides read TGTGCCAGCAGTCCCCCCGGCTTCTCGCAGTACTTC. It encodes CASSPPGFSQYF. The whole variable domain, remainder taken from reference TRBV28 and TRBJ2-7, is DVKVTQSSRYLVKRTGEKVFLECVQDMDHENMFWYRQDPGLGLRLIYFSYDVKMKEKGDIPEGYSVSREKKERFSLILESASTNQTSMYLCASSPPGFSQYFGPGTRLTVT.

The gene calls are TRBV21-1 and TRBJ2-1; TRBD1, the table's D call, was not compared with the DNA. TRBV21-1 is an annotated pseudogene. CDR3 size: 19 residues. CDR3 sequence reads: CASSKGVFRRQLTYNEQFF. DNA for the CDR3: TGTGCCAGCAGCAAAGGGGTCTTTAGGAGACAGCTTACCTACAATGAGCAGTTCTTC.

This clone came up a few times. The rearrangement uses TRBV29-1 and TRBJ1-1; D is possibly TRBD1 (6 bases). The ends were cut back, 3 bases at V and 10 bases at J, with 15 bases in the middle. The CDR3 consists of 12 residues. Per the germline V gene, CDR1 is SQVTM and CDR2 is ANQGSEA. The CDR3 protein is CSVDYEGTRAFF. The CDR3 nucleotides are TGCAGCGTTGATTATGAGGGGACAAGAGCTTTCTTT.

CDR3 loop: CASSISAANYGYTF. The CDR3 DNA follows: TGTGCCAGTAGTATATCTGCTGCTAACTATGGCTACACCTTC. The rearrangement joins TRBV19 to TRBJ1-2; D not certain. The V gene lost 2 bases and the J gene lost 0 bases, with 7 bases spanning the gap. This CDR3 is built from 14 residues. Germline-derived CDR1 and CDR2 are LNHDA and SQIVND (reference sequence).

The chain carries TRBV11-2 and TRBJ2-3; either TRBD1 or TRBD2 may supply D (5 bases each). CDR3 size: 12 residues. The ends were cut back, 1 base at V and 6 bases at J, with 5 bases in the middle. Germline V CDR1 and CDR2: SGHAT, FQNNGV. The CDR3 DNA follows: TGTGCCAGCAGCTTAGGGGGGGATACGCAGTATTTT. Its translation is CASSLGGDTQYF.

In DNA, the CDR3 is TGTGCCAGCAGCTCGTGGCGGGACAATGAGCAGTTCTTC. This codes for CASSSWRDNEQFF. The chain recombines TRBV7-2 with TRBJ2-1; TRBD2 is a possible D gene (5 bases). Germline V gene data show CDR1 as SGHTA and CDR2 as FQGNSA. This CDR3 has 13 amino acids. Trimming stripped 4 bases from V and 5 bases from J, with 9 bases between.